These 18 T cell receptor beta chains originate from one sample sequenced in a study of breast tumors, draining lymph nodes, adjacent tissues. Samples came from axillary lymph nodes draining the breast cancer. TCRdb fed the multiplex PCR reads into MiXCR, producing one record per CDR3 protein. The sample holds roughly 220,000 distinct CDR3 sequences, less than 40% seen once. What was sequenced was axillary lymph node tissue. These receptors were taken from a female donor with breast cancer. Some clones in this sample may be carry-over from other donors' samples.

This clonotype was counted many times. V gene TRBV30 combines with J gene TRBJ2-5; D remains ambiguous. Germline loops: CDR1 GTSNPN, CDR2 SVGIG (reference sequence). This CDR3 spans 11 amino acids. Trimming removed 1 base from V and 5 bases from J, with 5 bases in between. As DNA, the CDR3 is TGTGCCTGGAGTGATCGGGAGACCCAGTACTTC. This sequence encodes CAWSDRETQYF.

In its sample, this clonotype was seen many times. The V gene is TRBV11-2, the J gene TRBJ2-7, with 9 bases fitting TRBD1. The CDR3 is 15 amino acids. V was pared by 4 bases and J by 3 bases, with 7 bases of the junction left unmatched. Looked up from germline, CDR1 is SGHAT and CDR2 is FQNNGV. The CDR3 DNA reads TGTGCCAGCAGCTCGCCGGGACAGGGAATCTACGAGCAGTACTTC. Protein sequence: CASSSPGQGIYEQYF.

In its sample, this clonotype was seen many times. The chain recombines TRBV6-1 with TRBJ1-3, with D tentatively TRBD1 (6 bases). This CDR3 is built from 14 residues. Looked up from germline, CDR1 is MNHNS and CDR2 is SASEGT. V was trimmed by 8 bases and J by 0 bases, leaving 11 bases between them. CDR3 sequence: CASGGGFSGNTIYF. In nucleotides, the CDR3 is TGTGCCAGCGGGGGCGGATTCTCTGGAAACACCATATATTTT.

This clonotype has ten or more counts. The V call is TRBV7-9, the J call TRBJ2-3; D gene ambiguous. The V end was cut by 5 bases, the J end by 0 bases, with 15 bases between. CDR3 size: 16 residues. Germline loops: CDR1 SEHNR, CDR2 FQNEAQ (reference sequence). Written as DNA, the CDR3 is TGTGCCAGCAGCATAAGAACCCGCTCTAGCACAGATACGCAGTATTTT. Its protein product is CASSIRTRSSTDTQYF.

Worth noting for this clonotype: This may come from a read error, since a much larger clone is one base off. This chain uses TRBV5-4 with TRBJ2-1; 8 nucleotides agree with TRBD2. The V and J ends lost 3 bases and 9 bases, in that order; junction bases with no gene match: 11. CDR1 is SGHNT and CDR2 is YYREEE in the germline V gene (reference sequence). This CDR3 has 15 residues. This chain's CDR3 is CASSSGLVEAREQFF. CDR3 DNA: TGTGCCAGCAGCTCGGGACTAGTGGAGGCTCGTGAGCAGTTCTTC.

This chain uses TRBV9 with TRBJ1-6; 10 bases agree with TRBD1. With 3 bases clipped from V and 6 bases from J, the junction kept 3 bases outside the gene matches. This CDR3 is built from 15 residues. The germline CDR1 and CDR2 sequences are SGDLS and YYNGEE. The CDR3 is CASSAGTGVNSPLHF. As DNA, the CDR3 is TGTGCCAGCAGCGCTGGGACAGGGGTTAATTCACCCCTCCACTTT.

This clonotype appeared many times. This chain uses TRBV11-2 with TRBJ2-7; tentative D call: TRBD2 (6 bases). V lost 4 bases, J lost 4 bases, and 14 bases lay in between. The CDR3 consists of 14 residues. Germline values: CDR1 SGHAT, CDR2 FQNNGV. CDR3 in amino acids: CASSYEPRGYEQYF. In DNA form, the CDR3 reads TGTGCCAGCAGCTACGAACCTCGGGGGTACGAGCAGTACTTC.

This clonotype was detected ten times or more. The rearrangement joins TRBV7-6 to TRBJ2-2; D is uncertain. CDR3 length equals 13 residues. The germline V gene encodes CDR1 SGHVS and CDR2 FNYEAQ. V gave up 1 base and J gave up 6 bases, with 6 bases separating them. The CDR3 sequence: CASSLVGSGELFF. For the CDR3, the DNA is TGTGCCAGCAGCTTAGTAGGGTCCGGGGAGCTGTTTTTT.

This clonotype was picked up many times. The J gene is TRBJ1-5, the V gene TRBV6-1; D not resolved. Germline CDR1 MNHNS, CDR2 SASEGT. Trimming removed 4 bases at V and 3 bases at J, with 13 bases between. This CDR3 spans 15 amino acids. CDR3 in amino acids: CASSGLGGNNQPQHF. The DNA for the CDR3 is TGTGCCAGCAGTGGCCTAGGTGGTAACAATCAGCCCCAGCATTTT.

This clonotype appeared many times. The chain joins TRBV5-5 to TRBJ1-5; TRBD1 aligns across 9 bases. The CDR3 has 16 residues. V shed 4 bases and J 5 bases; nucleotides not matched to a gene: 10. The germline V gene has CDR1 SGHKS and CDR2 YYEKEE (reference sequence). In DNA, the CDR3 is TGTGCCAGCAGCCCCTCCGGGACAGGGAGAGATCAGCCCCAGCATTTT. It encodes CASSPSGTGRDQPQHF.

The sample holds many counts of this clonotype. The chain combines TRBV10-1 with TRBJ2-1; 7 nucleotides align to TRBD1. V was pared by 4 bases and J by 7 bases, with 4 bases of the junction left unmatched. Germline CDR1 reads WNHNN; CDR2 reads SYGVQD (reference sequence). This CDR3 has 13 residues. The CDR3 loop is CASSGGQWNEQFF. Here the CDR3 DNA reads TGCGCCAGCAGTGGGGGACAGTGGAATGAGCAGTTCTTC.

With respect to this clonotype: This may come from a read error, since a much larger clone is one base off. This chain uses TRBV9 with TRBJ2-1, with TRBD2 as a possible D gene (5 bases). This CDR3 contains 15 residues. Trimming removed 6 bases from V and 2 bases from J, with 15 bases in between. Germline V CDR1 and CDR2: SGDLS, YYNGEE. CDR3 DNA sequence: TGTGCCAGCAACGCGGCGGGTAGCACCTACAATGAGCAGTTCTTC. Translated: CASNAAGSTYNEQFF.

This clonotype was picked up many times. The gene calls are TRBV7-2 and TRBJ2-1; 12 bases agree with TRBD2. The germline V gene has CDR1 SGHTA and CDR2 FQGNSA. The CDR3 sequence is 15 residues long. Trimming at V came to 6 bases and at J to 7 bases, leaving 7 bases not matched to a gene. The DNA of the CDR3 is TGTGCCAGCAGTTTTGGGACTAGCGGGTATAATGAGCAGTTCTTC. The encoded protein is CASSFGTSGYNEQFF.

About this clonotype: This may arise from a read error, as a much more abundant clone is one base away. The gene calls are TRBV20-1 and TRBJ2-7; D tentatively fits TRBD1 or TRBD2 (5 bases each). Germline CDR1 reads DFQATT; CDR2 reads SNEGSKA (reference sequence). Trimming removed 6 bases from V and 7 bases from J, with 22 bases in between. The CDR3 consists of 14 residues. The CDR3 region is CSARKGSSYNEQYF. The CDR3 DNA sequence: TGCAGTGCCAGGAAGGGGAGCTCCTACAATGAGCAGTACTTC.

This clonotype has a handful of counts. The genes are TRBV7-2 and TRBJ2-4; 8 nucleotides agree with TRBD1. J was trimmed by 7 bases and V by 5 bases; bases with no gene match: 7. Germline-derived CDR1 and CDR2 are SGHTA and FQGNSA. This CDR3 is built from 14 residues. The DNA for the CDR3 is TGTGCCAGCAGCGACGACAGGGGCCTCAACATTCAGTACTTC. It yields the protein CASSDDRGLNIQYF.

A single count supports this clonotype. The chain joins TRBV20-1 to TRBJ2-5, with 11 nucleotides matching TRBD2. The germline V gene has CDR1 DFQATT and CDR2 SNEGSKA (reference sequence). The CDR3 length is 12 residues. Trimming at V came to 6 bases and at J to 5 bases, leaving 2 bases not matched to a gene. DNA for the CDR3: TGCAGTGCCTCTAGCGGGGGGGAGACCCAGTACTTC. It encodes CSASSGGETQYF.

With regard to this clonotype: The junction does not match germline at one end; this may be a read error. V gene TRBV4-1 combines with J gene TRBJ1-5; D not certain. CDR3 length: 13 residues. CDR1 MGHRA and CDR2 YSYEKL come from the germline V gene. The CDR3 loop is CASSQDSNQPPHF. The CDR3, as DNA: TGCGCCAGCAGCCAAGATAGCAATCAGCCCCCGCATTTT.

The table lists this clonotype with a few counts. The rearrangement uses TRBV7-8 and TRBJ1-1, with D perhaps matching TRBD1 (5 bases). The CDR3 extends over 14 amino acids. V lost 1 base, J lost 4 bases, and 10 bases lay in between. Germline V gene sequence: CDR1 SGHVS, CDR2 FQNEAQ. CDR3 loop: CASSLGGGVTEAFF. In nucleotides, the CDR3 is TGTGCCAGCAGCTTAGGGGGAGGGGTCACTGAAGCTTTCTTT. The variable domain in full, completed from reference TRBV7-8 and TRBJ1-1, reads GAGVSQSPRYKVAKRGQDVALRCDPISGHVSLFWYQQALGQGPEFLTYFQNEAQLDKSGLPSDRFFAERPEGSVSTLKIQRTQQEDSAVYLCASSLGGGVTEAFFGQGTRLTVV.